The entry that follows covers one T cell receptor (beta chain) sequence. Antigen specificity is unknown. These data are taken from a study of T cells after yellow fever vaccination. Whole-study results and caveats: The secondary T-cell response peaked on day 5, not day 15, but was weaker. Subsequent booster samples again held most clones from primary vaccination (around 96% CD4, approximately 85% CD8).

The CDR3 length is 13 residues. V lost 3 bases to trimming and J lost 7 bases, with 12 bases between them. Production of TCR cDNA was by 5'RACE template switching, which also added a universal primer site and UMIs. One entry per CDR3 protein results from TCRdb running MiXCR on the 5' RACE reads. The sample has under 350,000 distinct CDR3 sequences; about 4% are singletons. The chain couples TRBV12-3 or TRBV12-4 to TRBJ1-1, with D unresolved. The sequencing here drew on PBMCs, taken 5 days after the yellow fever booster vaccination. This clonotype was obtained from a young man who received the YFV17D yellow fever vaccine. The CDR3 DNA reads TGTGCCAGCAGTTTTGTAAGGGTAGGTGAAGCTTTCTTT. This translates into CASSFVRVGEAFF.